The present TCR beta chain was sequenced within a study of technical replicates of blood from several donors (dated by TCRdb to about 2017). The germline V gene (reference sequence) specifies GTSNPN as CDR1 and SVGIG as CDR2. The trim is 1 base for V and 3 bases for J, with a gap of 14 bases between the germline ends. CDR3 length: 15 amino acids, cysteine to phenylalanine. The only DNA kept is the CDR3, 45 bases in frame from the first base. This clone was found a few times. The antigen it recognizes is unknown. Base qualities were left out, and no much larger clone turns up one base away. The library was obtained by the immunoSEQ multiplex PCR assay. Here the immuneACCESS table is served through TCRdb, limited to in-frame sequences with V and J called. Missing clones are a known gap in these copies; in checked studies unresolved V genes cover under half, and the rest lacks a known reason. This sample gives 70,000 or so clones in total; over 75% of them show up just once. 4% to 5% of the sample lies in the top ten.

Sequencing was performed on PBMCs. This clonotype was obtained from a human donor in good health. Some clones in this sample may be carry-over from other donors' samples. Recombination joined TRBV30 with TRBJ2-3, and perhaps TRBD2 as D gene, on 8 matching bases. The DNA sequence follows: TGTGCCTGGAGTGGGGTAGCGGGACAGACAGATACGCAGTATTTT. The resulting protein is CAWSGVAGQTDTQYF.